The 6 T cell receptor beta chains below were found in one sample sequenced in a study of T-cell memory formation after mild COVID-19. TCRdb re-analysed the 5' RACE reads in MiXCR, keeping a single row per CDR3 protein. The table has about 610,000 distinct CDR3 sequences, roughly 17% seen once. The sample taken for sequencing was PBMCs or a T cell subset sorted from them (not recorded which). All receptors derive from an adult woman who had mild COVID-19 (a few samples of this study predate the infection). Cell type and time point are not known.

The gene calls are TRBV12-3 or TRBV12-4 and TRBJ2-3; D possibly uses TRBD1 or TRBD2 (6 bases each). V was trimmed by 7 bases and J by 11 bases, leaving 16 bases between them. The CDR3 consists of 12 residues. The DNA for the CDR3 is TGTGCCAGCACCTCGGGGGCTATGAAGCAGTATTTT. It encodes CASTSGAMKQYF.

This clonotype has more than one count but fewer than ten. The CDR3 sequence is CASSPAPGAEAFF. Here the CDR3 DNA reads TGTGCCAGCAGTCCTGCCCCCGGCGCTGAAGCTTTCTTT. V is TRBV7-9 and J is TRBJ1-1; D is uncertain. The CDR3 has 13 residues. Trimming removed 6 bases from V and 6 bases from J, with 14 bases in between. CDR1 and CDR2 (germline): SEHNR, FQNEAQ (reference sequence).

In its sample, this clonotype was seen many times. The chain recombines TRBV9 with TRBJ1-6, with D perhaps matching TRBD1 (6 bases). With 4 bases removed from V and 7 bases from J, the gap between germline ends came to 15 bases. The CDR3 is 15 amino acids. From germline, CDR1 is SGDLS and CDR2 YYNGEE. CDR3: CASSPQTGLNSPLHF. The CDR3 region has the DNA TGTGCCAGCAGCCCGCAGACAGGTTTGAATTCACCCCTCCACTTT.

The gene calls are TRBV6-2 or TRBV6-3 and TRBJ2-1; D might be TRBD1 (6 bases). This CDR3 is 15 amino acids long. The germline gives CDR1 MNHEY, CDR2 SVGEGT. Trimming cost V 0 bases and J 10 bases, with 16 bases left between them. CDR3 region: CASSYSSGAPREQFF. CDR3 nucleotide sequence: TGTGCCAGCAGTTACTCGTCAGGGGCCCCCAGGGAGCAGTTCTTC.

This clonotype was observed a handful of times. The chain couples TRBV7-6 to TRBJ1-6; D remains ambiguous. This CDR3 region has 15 residues. With 2 bases removed from V and 7 bases from J, the gap between germline ends came to 12 bases. Per germline, CDR1 SGHVS and CDR2 FNYEAQ. The CDR3 sequence: CASSLSVGGNSPLHF. The CDR3 DNA follows: TGTGCCAGCAGCTTATCTGTTGGAGGGAATTCACCCCTCCACTTT.

The chain joins TRBV25-1 to TRBJ2-2; D unclear. Germline V gene sequence: CDR1 MGHDK, CDR2 SYGVNS. Trimming took off 8 bases at V and 2 bases at J, with 12 bases between the two ends. The CDR3 is 14 amino acids. In DNA form, the CDR3 reads TGTGCCAGCGAGACCGAGTACAACACCGGGGAGCTGTTTTTT. This gives the protein CASETEYNTGELFF.